This T cell receptor (beta chain) is drawn from a study of technical replicates of blood from four donors. Sequencing was performed with immunoSEQ multiplex PCR; in TCRdb, only in-frame clones are kept and a portion is missing. There are 79,000 or so clones in the sample; over 75% occur only once, and around 0.24% lies in the top ten. Source material: T cells isolated from PBMCs. This TCR was recovered from a human donor in good health.

CDR3 region: CASTYEGVLNSPLHF. CDR3 coding DNA: TGTGCCAGCACCTATGAGGGGGTCCTTAATTCACCCCTCCACTTT. The rearrangement uses TRBV5-4 and TRBJ1-6; D might be TRBD1 (6 bases). V lost 6 bases, J lost 6 bases, and 16 bases lay in between. Germline CDR1 SGHNT, CDR2 YYREEE (reference sequence). The CDR3 sequence is 15 residues long.